This TCR beta chain stems from a study of patients and donors after allogeneic stem cell transplantation. TCRdb itself ran the RT-PCR reads through MiXCR, one entry per CDR3 protein. This sample has about 110,000 distinct CDR3 sequences, with 35% found just once. This CDR3 has 18 amino acids. Trimming took 2 bases from V and 7 from J, leaving 21 bases between them. CDR1 LGHDT and CDR2 YNNKEL come from the germline V gene (reference sequence). This clonotype appeared a few times. Sequencing was done on a sample of blood, either unsorted or a sorted T cell fraction (not recorded which). The rearrangement links TRBV3-1 to TRBJ1-6; D perhaps matches TRBD1 (6 bases). The receptor's source is a human donor who was either an allogeneic HSCT recipient or a stem cell or donor lymphocyte infusion donor (not recorded which). It is not recorded whose cells these are; they may come from a transplant donor. The chain's CDR3 is CASSQQGGSGHLNSPLHF. CDR3 DNA sequence: TGTGCCAGCAGCCAACAAGGGGGTAGCGGACACCTCAATTCACCCCTCCACTTT.